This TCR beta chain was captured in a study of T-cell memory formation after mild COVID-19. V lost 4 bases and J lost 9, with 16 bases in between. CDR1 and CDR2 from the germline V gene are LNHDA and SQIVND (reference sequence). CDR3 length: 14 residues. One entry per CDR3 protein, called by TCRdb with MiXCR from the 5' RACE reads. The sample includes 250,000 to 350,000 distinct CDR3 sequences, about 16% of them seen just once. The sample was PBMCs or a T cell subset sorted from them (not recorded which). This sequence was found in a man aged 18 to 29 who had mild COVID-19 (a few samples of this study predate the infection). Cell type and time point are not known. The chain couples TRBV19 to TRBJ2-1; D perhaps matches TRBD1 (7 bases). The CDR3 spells CASSTLRGRGEQFF. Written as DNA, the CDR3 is TGTGCCAGTAGTACCCTAAGGGGGCGGGGTGAGCAGTTCTTC.